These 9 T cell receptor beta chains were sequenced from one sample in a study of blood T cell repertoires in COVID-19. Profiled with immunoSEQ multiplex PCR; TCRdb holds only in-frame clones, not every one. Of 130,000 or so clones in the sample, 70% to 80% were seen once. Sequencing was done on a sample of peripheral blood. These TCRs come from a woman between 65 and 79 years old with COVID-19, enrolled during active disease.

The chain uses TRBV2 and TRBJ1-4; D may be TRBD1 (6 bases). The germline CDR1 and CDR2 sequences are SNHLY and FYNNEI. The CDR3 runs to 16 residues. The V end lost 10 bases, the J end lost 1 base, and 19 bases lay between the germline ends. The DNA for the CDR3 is TGTGCCACCACCCCGGGGGGCTTTGAAACTAATGAAAAACTGTTTTTT. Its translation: CATTPGGFETNEKLFF.

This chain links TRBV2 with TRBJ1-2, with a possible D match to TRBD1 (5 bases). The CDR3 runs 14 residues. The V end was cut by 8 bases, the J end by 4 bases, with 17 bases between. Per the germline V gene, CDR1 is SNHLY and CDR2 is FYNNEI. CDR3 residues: CASFQGRGFYGYTF. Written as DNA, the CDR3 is TGTGCCAGCTTCCAGGGTAGGGGATTCTATGGCTACACCTTC.

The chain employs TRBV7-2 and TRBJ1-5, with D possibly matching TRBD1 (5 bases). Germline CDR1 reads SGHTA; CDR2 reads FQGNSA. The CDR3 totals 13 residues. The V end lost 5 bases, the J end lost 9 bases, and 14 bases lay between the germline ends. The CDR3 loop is CASSVGSDRPQHF. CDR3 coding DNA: TGTGCCAGCAGCGTCGGATCCGACAGGCCCCAGCATTTT.

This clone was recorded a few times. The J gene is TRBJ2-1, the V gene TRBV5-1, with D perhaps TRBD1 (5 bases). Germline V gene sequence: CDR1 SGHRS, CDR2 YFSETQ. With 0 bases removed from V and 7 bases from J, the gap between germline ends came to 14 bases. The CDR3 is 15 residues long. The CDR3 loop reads CASSLVAGNRNEQFF. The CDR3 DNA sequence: TGCGCCAGCAGCTTGGTGGCAGGGAATAGGAATGAGCAGTTCTTC.

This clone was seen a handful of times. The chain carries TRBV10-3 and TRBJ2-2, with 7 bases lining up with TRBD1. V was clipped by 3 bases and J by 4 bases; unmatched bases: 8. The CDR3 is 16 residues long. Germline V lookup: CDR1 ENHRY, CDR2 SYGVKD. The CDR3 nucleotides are TGTGCCATCAGTGATCCGGACAGGACCCGCACCGGGGAGCTGTTTTTT. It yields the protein CAISDPDRTRTGELFF.

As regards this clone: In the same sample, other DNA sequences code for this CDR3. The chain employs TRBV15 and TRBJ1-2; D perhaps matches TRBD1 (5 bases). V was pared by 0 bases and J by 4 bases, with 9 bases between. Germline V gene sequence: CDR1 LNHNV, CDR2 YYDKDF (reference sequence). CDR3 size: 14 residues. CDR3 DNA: TGTGCCACCAGCAGAGATAGGGGCGTCTATGGCTACACCTTC. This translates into CATSRDRGVYGYTF. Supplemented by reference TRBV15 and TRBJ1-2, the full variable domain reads DAMVIQNPRYQVTQFGKPVTLSCSQTLNHNVMYWYQQKSSQAPKLLFHYYDKDFNNEADTPDNFQSRRPNTSFCFLDIRSPGLGDTAMYLCATSRDRGVYGYTFGSGTRLTVV.

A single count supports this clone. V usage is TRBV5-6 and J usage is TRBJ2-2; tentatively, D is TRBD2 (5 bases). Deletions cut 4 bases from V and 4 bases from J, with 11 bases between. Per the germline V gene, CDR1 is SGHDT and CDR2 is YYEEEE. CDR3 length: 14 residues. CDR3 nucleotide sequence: TGTGCCAGCAGCGCCCGGGATCGCACCGGGGAGCTGTTTTTT. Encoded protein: CASSARDRTGELFF.

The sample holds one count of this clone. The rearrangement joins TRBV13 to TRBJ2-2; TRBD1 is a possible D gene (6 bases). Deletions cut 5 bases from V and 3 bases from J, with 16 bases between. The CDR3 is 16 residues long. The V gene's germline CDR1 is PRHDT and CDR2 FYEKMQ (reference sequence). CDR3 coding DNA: TGTGCCAGCAGCCTCCTGGGGTCAGGGGACACCGGGGAGCTGTTTTTT. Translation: CASSLLGSGDTGELFF.

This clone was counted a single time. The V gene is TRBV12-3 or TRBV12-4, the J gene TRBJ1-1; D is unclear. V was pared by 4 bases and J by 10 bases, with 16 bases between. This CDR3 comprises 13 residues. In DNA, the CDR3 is TGTGCCAGCAGTTCGGCCAAGGGAGCGGTAGCTTTCTTT. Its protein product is CASSSAKGAVAFF.